This TCR beta chain derives from a study of blood T cells in healthy people across ages. Findings and caveats of the study: Donors of long life had a larger count of naive CD4+ cells and greater diversity than aged donors. Estimates of diversity drawn from one million T cells were considered underestimates.

All donors came from Russia, were Caucasian and healthy, and spanned ages about 6 to 90. Regarding this clonotype: Its antigen is unknown.

Germline V gene sequence: CDR1 MNHEY, CDR2 SMNVEV (reference sequence). The CDR3 has 18 amino acids. With 3 bases clipped from V and 9 bases from J, the junction kept 12 bases outside the gene matches. Together with a sample-barcoded 5' primer, a J-beta primer mix was included in a second PCR lasting roughly 6 to 12 cycles. TCRdb analysed the 5' RACE reads with MiXCR anew, one entry per CDR3 protein. This sample carries 700,000 to 950,000 distinct CDR3 sequences, around 40% of them seen once, and the ten largest clones take around a fifth. This clonotype was obtained from a woman in her sixties or seventies in good health. The sample taken for sequencing was blood. The chain combines TRBV27 with TRBJ2-1; 15 nucleotides agree with TRBD2. The CDR3 spells CASSFLGLAGGPRGEQFF. CDR3 DNA: TGTGCCAGCAGTTTCTTAGGACTAGCGGGAGGGCCTCGGGGTGAGCAGTTCTTC.